This TCR beta chain was sequenced for a study of shared clonotypes between healthy human individuals. Authors' methods: For the immunoSEQ data, sequences were junction-only without quality scores, so filtering differed. Data came from immunoSEQ multiplex PCR; TCRdb stores just in-frame clones and leaves some out. V, J and clone size reflect that table, while D and trimming were determined from the DNA. The sample has 450,000 to 500,000 clones, about 78% seen once. Overall study findings and caveats: The authors expected sequencing depth to affect clonotype sharing among donors. Enrolling few donors narrowed the genetic and exposure-history diversity that was represented.

The donor cohort consisted entirely of Caucasian adults residing in Nashville, Tennessee. This clone was picked up a small number of times. Its target is unknown. This TCR was sampled from a woman aged 40 to 55 in good health. Some clones in this sample may be carry-over from other donors' samples. Specimen: PBMCs.

The CDR3 loop reads CASSLWVNTGELFF. The DNA of the CDR3 is TGTGCCAGCAGCTTATGGGTGAACACCGGGGAGCTGTTTTTT. This sequence joins TRBV7-2 and TRBJ2-2; D is unclear. Germline CDR1 reads SGHTA; CDR2 reads FQGNSA. The CDR3 loop spans 14 amino acids. V lost 2 bases and J lost 1, with 5 bases in between.